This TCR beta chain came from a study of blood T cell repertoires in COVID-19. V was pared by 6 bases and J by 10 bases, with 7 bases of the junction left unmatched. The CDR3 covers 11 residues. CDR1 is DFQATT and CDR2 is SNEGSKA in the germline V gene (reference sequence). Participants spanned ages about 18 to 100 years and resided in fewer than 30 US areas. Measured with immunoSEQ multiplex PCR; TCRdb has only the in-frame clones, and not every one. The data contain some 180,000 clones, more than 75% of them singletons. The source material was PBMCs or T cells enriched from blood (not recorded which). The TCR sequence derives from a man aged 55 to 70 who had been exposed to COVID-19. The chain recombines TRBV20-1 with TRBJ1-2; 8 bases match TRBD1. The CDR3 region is CSADRGFIYTF. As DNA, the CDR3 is TGCAGTGCCGACAGGGGTTTCATCTACACCTTC.